This T cell receptor beta chain was recovered during a study of CD8+ T cells in alopecia areata. Study findings and constraints: Sequences from scalp samples also cover resident alphabeta T cells of normal skin.

In regard to this clone: Its antigen is as yet unknown.

Germline V gene data show CDR1 as SGHDT and CDR2 as YYEEEE. This CDR3 comprises 12 residues. The V and J ends lost 4 bases and 14 bases respectively, with 13 bases between them. RNA extraction was followed by reverse transcription into cDNA, which acted as the sequencing template. The method was immunoSEQ multiplex PCR; TCRdb's version includes in-frame clones alone and lacks a portion of them. The repertoire holds around 50,000 clones, almost 97% seen once, with about 26% in the top ten. Punch biopsies of lesional scalp, plus peripheral blood, were taken from alopecia areata patients. CD4+ and CD8+ T cells were sorted from PBMCs.

Sample: CD8+ T cells sorted from blood, taken at week 0. The chain employs TRBV5-6 and TRBJ1-6; the D gene is possibly TRBD1 (5 bases). This TCR was sampled from a human donor with alopecia areata. CDR3 nucleotides: TGTGCCAGCAGCCCCGGGGGAGGGTCCCTCCACTTT. It specifies CASSPGGGSLHF.